The 5 T cell receptor beta chains in this list originate from one sample, sequenced in a study of T cell changes during pregnancy in multiple sclerosis. Sequencing was performed with immunoSEQ multiplex PCR; in TCRdb, only in-frame clones are kept and a portion is missing. The data show about 64,000 clones, roughly 90% seen once. The sequencing used peripheral blood, collected in the second trimester of pregnancy. The receptors stem from a female donor with multiple sclerosis, enrolled in a pregnancy study.

This chain joins TRBV5-6 and TRBJ1-1, with D unclear. Trimming stripped 0 bases from V and 3 bases from J, with 6 bases between. Germline V CDR1 and CDR2: SGHDT, YYEEEE. CDR3 length: 13 amino acids. The CDR3 region is CASSLDVYTEAFF. The CDR3 DNA reads as TGTGCCAGCAGCTTGGATGTCTACACTGAAGCTTTCTTT.

The CDR3 sequence is CASSPAGTGNSYEQYF. CDR3 coding DNA: TGCGCCAGCAGCCCCGCCGGGACAGGGAACTCCTACGAGCAGTACTTC. V and J are TRBV5-1 and TRBJ2-7; 9 bases fit TRBD1. The CDR3 is 16 residues long. Germline V gene lookup returns CDR1 SGHRS and CDR2 YFSETQ. Trimming took 4 bases from V and 0 from J; bases not matched to a gene: 8.

The V call is TRBV5-6, the J call TRBJ2-5; 12 positions agree with TRBD2. The CDR3 consists of 15 residues. V lost 4 bases to trimming and J lost 5 bases; unmatched junction nucleotides: 6. Looked up from germline, CDR1 is SGHDT and CDR2 is YYEEEE. CDR3: CASSNGLAGRETQYF. The CDR3 region has the DNA TGTGCCAGCAGCAACGGACTAGCGGGGAGGGAGACCCAGTACTTC. Together with reference TRBV5-6 and TRBJ2-5, the CDR3 gives the full variable domain: DAGVTQSPTHLIKTRGQQVTLRCSPKSGHDTVSWYQQALGQGPQFIFQYYEEEERQRGNFPDRFSGHQFPNYSSELNVNALLLGDSALYLCASSNGLAGRETQYFGPGTRLLVL.

The chain employs TRBV19 and TRBJ2-7; no clear D. This CDR3 has 15 amino acids. Trimming removed 3 bases from V and 3 bases from J, with 15 bases in between. Per the germline V gene, CDR1 is LNHDA and CDR2 is SQIVND (reference sequence). CDR3 nucleotide sequence: TGTGCCAGTAGTATTCGGTTACAGTTAGGCTACGAGCAGTACTTC. This sequence encodes CASSIRLQLGYEQYF. Together with reference TRBV19 and TRBJ2-7, the CDR3 gives the full variable domain: DGGITQSPKYLFRKEGQNVTLSCEQNLNHDAMYWYRQDPGQGLRLIYYSQIVNDFQKGDIAEGYSVSREKKESFPLTVTSAQKNPTAFYLCASSIRLQLGYEQYFGPGTRLTVT.

The chain recombines TRBV12-5 with TRBJ2-1; D unclear. The CDR3 spans 12 residues. Trimming shortened V by 3 bases and J by 4 bases, and 4 bases separated the two germline ends. From germline, CDR1 is LGHNT and CDR2 FRNRAP. The CDR3, as DNA: TGTGCTAGTGGTTTCCCTTACAATGAGCAGTTCTTC. It encodes CASGFPYNEQFF.